A selection of T cell receptor beta chains follows, all from one sample in a study of radiation and T cells in renal cell carcinoma. Clones were sequenced by immunoSEQ multiplex PCR, and TCRdb holds only the in-frame ones, with some missing. The sample holds approximately 170,000 clones, about 87% seen once. The material was blood, obtained from a patient whose treatment included radiotherapy and nephrectomy. The receptor set was obtained from a woman aged 45-60 years with renal cell carcinoma. The CDR3 runs from the conserved cysteine through the conserved F or W. A D gene is named only where the DNA matches it firmly. Size values are once, few and many counts, or a class for expanded clones, and some rows have none.

clone size: .
V gene: TRBV21-1
D gene: .
J gene: TRBJ1-1
CDR3 protein: CASSPEPSRGVGTEAFF
CDR3 DNA: TGTGCCAGCAGCCCCGAACCAAGCCGAGGGGTTGGCACTGAAGCTTTCTTT

clone size: .
V gene: TRBV19
D gene: TRBD1
J gene: TRBJ1-1
CDR3 protein: CASSTTGDAEAFF
CDR3 DNA: TGTGCCAGTAGCACCACAGGGGACGCTGAAGCTTTCTTT

clone size: .
V gene: TRBV14
D gene: .
J gene: TRBJ1-1
CDR3 protein: CASSRGSGADTEAFF
CDR3 DNA: TGTGCCAGCAGCCGGGGTTCAGGGGCGGACACTGAAGCTTTCTTT

clone size: .
V gene: TRBV5-1
D gene: .
J gene: TRBJ2-3
CDR3 protein: CASSLGGASTDTQYF
CDR3 DNA: TGCGCCAGCAGCTTAGGAGGGGCAAGCACAGATACGCAGTATTTT

clone size: .
V gene: TRBV2
D gene: .
J gene: TRBJ1-1
CDR3 protein: CASSLLRDGAFF
CDR3 DNA: TGTGCCAGCAGTCTCCTTAGGGACGGAGCTTTCTTT

clone size: .
V gene: TRBV7-2
D gene: .
J gene: TRBJ1-5
CDR3 protein: CASSLDSPRPQHF
CDR3 DNA: TGTGCCAGCAGCTTAGACAGTCCACGGCCCCAGCATTTT

clone size: .
V gene: TRBV6-1
D gene: .
J gene: TRBJ1-3
CDR3 protein: CASSVLGGESGNTIYF
CDR3 DNA: TGTGCCAGCAGTGTCCTAGGGGGGGAATCTGGAAACACCATATATTTT

clone size: .
V gene: TRBV6-5
D gene: TRBD2
J gene: TRBJ2-3
CDR3 protein: CASDQRGTTDTQYF
CDR3 DNA: TGTGCCAGCGACCAGCGGGGGACTACGGATACGCAGTATTTT

clone size: .
V gene: TRBV9
D gene: TRBD2
J gene: TRBJ2-1
CDR3 protein: CASSVLSGGVQFF
CDR3 DNA: TGTGCCAGCAGCGTCCTTAGCGGGGGGGTTCAGTTCTTC

clone size: .
V gene: TRBV30
D gene: .
J gene: TRBJ1-6
CDR3 protein: CAWSVGGAPSYNSPLHF
CDR3 DNA: TGTGCCTGGAGTGTAGGAGGGGCTCCCTCCTATAATTCACCCCTCCACTTT

clone size: .
V gene: TRBV18
D gene: TRBD1
J gene: TRBJ2-5
CDR3 protein: CASSPGQGKTQYF
CDR3 DNA: TGTGCCAGCTCCCCTGGACAGGGGAAGACCCAGTACTTC

clone size: .
V gene: TRBV6-6
D gene: .
J gene: TRBJ2-7
CDR3 protein: CASSYSWDQRYF
CDR3 DNA: TGTGCCAGCAGTTACTCGTGGGACCAGCGGTACTTC

clone size: .
V gene: TRBV6-5
D gene: TRBD1
J gene: TRBJ1-1
CDR3 protein: CASSSLDRGGTEAFF
CDR3 DNA: TGTGCCAGCAGCTCCCTTGACAGGGGTGGGACTGAAGCTTTCTTT

clone size: .
V gene: TRBV5-4
D gene: .
J gene: TRBJ2-1
CDR3 protein: CASSLDAPGARVNEQFF
CDR3 DNA: TGTGCCAGCAGCTTGGACGCCCCGGGGGCGCGGGTCAATGAGCAGTTCTTC

clone size: .
V gene: TRBV18
D gene: .
J gene: TRBJ2-7
CDR3 protein: CASSQSYEQYF
CDR3 DNA: TGTGCCAGCTCGCAATCCTACGAGCAGTACTTC

clone size: .
V gene: TRBV18
D gene: TRBD1
J gene: TRBJ1-2
CDR3 protein: CASSPAGGGGYTF
CDR3 DNA: TGTGCCAGCTCACCGGCAGGGGGAGGTGGCTACACCTTC

clone size: .
V gene: TRBV7-9
D gene: .
J gene: TRBJ2-2
CDR3 protein: CASSLFRANTGELFF
CDR3 DNA: TGTGCCAGCAGCTTATTTCGGGCGAACACCGGGGAGCTGTTTTTT

clone size: .
V gene: TRBV11-1
D gene: TRBD2
J gene: TRBJ2-5
CDR3 protein: CASTLGLAEQETQYF
CDR3 DNA: TGTGCCAGCACCTTGGGACTAGCGGAACAAGAGACCCAGTACTTC

clone size: .
V gene: TRBV19
D gene: TRBD2
J gene: TRBJ2-6
CDR3 protein: CASSMPRGGGWNYSGANVLTF
CDR3 DNA: TGTGCCAGTAGTATGCCACGGGGCGGGGGATGGAACTACTCTGGGGCCAACGTCCTGACTTTC

clone size: .
V gene: TRBV4-1
D gene: TRBD2
J gene: TRBJ2-1
CDR3 protein: CASSQGLAGPSGNEQFF
CDR3 DNA: TGCGCCAGCAGCCAAGGACTAGCGGGGCCCTCTGGCAATGAGCAGTTCTTC

clone size: .
V gene: TRBV12-5
D gene: .
J gene: TRBJ1-2
CDR3 protein: CASGLEQGAYGYTF
CDR3 DNA: TGTGCTAGTGGTTTGGAACAGGGTGCCTATGGCTACACCTTC

clone size: .
V gene: TRBV19
D gene: .
J gene: TRBJ1-5
CDR3 protein: CASSTTGLKRHF
CDR3 DNA: TGTGCCAGTAGTACTACGGGCCTTAAGCGACATTTT

clone size: .
V gene: TRBV9
D gene: .
J gene: TRBJ2-3
CDR3 protein: CASSALGGTDTQYF
CDR3 DNA: TGTGCCAGCAGCGCCTTAGGAGGCACAGATACGCAGTATTTT

clone size: once
V gene: TRBV7-8
D gene: .
J gene: TRBJ2-5
CDR3 protein: CASSRGGGRIQETQYF
CDR3 DNA: TGTGCCAGCAGCCGAGGGGGGGGCCGGATCCAAGAGACCCAGTACTTC

clone size: .
V gene: TRBV9
D gene: .
J gene: TRBJ2-3
CDR3 protein: CASSGRWGSGTDTQYF
CDR3 DNA: TGTGCCAGCAGCGGTAGGTGGGGTTCGGGCACAGATACGCAGTATTTT

clone size: .
V gene: TRBV18
D gene: TRBD1
J gene: TRBJ1-1
CDR3 protein: CASSSDRVPGNTEAFF
CDR3 DNA: TGTGCCAGCTCCTCTGACAGGGTACCGGGGAACACTGAAGCTTTCTTT

clone size: once
V gene: TRBV10-2
D gene: TRBD1
J gene: TRBJ1-5
CDR3 protein: CASSEPGQGAGQPQHF
CDR3 DNA: TGCGCCAGCAGTGAACCGGGACAGGGGGCCGGGCAGCCCCAGCATTTT